The 28 T cell receptor beta chains below come from one sample, sequenced in a study of CD4+ T cells in melanoma. Here immunoSEQ multiplex PCR was the method, and the copy in TCRdb shows in-frame clones only, minus some. The sample lists about 110,000 clones, 92% occurring once. The source material was peripheral blood. The source of these receptors is a human donor with melanoma.

The genes are TRBV16 and TRBJ1-2, with a tentative D call TRBD1 (5 bases). Per germline, CDR1 KGHSY and CDR2 FQNENV. With 0 bases removed from V and 4 bases from J, the gap between germline ends came to 15 bases. The CDR3 has 16 residues. CDR3 protein: CASSQSIPQTVYGYTF. CDR3 bases: TGTGCCAGCAGCCAATCGATCCCCCAGACAGTCTATGGCTACACCTTC.

DNA of the CDR3: TGTGCCACCAGCAGAGATCTCTCCCTAGGCTACGAGCAGTACTTC. Translation gives CATSRDLSLGYEQYF. The gene calls are TRBV15 and TRBJ2-7; D gene unclear. Germline CDR1 is LNHNV and CDR2 is YYDKDF (reference sequence). The CDR3 length is 15 residues. V was shortened by 0 bases and J by 3 bases, with 12 bases between the two germline ends.

The chain is built from TRBV4-3 and TRBJ1-2; a possible D gene is TRBD1 (6 bases). Per germline, CDR1 LGHNA and CDR2 YSLEER. The V and J ends lost 1 base and 2 bases respectively, with 11 bases between them. The CDR3 sequence is 15 residues long. The CDR3 region is CASSQVAGENYGYTF. The CDR3 bases are TGCGCCAGCAGCCAAGTCGCAGGGGAAAACTATGGCTACACCTTC.

The rearrangement joins TRBV18 to TRBJ1-3; tentative D call: TRBD1 (5 bases). This CDR3 has 15 residues. V was pared by 5 bases and J by 0 bases, with 11 bases between. CDR1 is KGHSH, CDR2 LQKENI, per germline. The CDR3 loop reads CASSRDGSSGNTIYF. The CDR3 nucleotides are TGTGCCAGCTCAAGGGACGGATCCTCTGGAAACACCATATATTTT.

The chain recombines TRBV5-1 with TRBJ2-1, with 9 bases aligning to TRBD2. This CDR3 has 16 residues. The germline CDR1 and CDR2 sequences are SGHRS and YFSETQ. The V gene end was trimmed by 0 bases and the J gene end by 6 bases; junction bases not matched to a gene: 7. CDR3: CASSLASGTAINEQFF. The CDR3 DNA sequence: TGCGCCAGCAGCTTGGCTAGCGGGACTGCCATCAATGAGCAGTTCTTC.

This chain links TRBV6-6 with TRBJ2-5; 8 nucleotides line up with TRBD2. In germline, CDR1 is MNHNY, CDR2 SVGAGI (reference sequence). There are 15 residues in the CDR3. The V segment lost 2 bases and the J segment 2 bases; nucleotides outside the gene matches: 4. As DNA, the CDR3 is TGTGCCAGCAGTTACCCGGGGGGGGGTCAAGAGACCCAGTACTTC. Translating it yields CASSYPGGGQETQYF.

V usage is TRBV6-4 and J usage is TRBJ2-5; D may be TRBD1 (5 bases). Trimming took 2 bases from V and 6 from J, leaving 10 bases between them. The CDR3 loop spans 13 amino acids. Germline values: CDR1 MRHNA, CDR2 SNTAGT. CDR3 coding DNA: TGTGCCAGCAGTGACGAGGTGGGGCAGACCCAGTACTTC. This codes for CASSDEVGQTQYF.

This clone was seen a single time. This chain links TRBV30 with TRBJ2-7, with 7 positions matching TRBD2. V dropped 1 base and J dropped 4; count of bases not matched to a gene: 1. The CDR3 loop spans 12 amino acids. The germline gives CDR1 GTSNPN, CDR2 SVGIG (reference sequence). CDR3 nucleotide sequence: TGTGCCTGGAGTGACGGGAGGTACGAGCAGTACTTC. Translated: CAWSDGRYEQYF.

V and J are TRBV5-1 and TRBJ1-1; no firm D call. Germline V gene sequence: CDR1 SGHRS, CDR2 YFSETQ. Trimming stripped 0 bases from V and 6 bases from J, with 18 bases between. The CDR3 covers 16 residues. The CDR3 protein is CASSLAGSTQSAEAFF. As DNA, the CDR3 is TGCGCCAGCAGCTTGGCCGGCTCGACTCAAAGCGCTGAAGCTTTCTTT.

The chain joins TRBV5-5 to TRBJ2-7; unclear D gene. V was trimmed by 0 bases and J by 1 base, leaving 11 bases between them. Germline CDR1 is SGHKS and CDR2 is YYEKEE (reference sequence). The CDR3 has 15 residues. For the CDR3, the DNA is TGTGCCAGCAGCTTGGGTGTCCCTGGGTCCTACGAGCAGTACTTC. Its protein product is CASSLGVPGSYEQYF.

This rearrangement joins TRBV6-4 to TRBJ2-6; D gene ambiguous. This CDR3 has 13 residues. V was cut by 4 bases and J by 2 bases, with 3 bases left in between. Germline V gene sequence: CDR1 MRHNA, CDR2 SNTAGT. The CDR3 DNA is TGTGCCAGCAGTGTCCCTGGGGCCAACGTCCTGACTTTC. Its protein product is CASSVPGANVLTF.

This rearrangement joins TRBV2 to TRBJ2-5; 8 nucleotides line up with TRBD1. There are 13 residues in the CDR3. With V trimmed by 3 bases and J by 5 bases, 2 bases remained unmatched. CDR1 is SNHLY, CDR2 FYNNEI, per germline. The CDR3 is CASSDRDRETQYF. The CDR3 DNA sequence: TGTGCCAGCAGTGACCGGGACAGGGAGACCCAGTACTTC.

The CDR3 protein is CASSAQINYGYTF. In nucleotides, the CDR3 is TGTGCCAGCAGTGCCCAGATAAACTATGGCTACACCTTC. The rearrangement uses TRBV25-1 and TRBJ1-2; no firm D call. CDR3 length: 13 residues. Germline loops: CDR1 MGHDK, CDR2 SYGVNS. V dropped 4 bases and J dropped 2 bases, with 8 bases sitting between them.

This chain links TRBV7-3 with TRBJ2-1; 8 bases are a match to TRBD2. Germline lookup yields CDR1 SGHTA and CDR2 FQGTGA. The CDR3 is 11 residues long. V trimming: 4 bases; J trimming: 15 bases; junction bases outside the gene matches: 5. The CDR3 bases are TGTGCCAGCAGCTCCGGGACTAGTTTGTTCTTC. It specifies CASSSGTSLFF.

The chain has TRBV6-1 and TRBJ1-6; unclear D gene. Germline V gene data show CDR1 as MNHNS and CDR2 as SASEGT. The V gene lost 0 bases and the J gene lost 10 bases, with 13 bases spanning the gap. The CDR3 consists of 15 residues. The CDR3 spells CASSEAGGIGSPLHF. CDR3 in DNA: TGTGCCAGCAGTGAAGCGGGTGGTATAGGATCACCCCTCCACTTT.

In its sample, this clone was seen once. CDR3: CASSPQNRGGYTF. The CDR3, as DNA: TGTGCCAGCAGCCCCCAGAACAGGGGTGGCTACACCTTC. This sequence joins TRBV7-9 and TRBJ1-2; 7 bases map to TRBD1. V dropped 5 bases and J dropped 7; count of bases not matched to a gene: 7. Germline CDR1 and CDR2: SEHNR and FQNEAQ (reference sequence). This CDR3 is 13 amino acids long.

This chain joins TRBV5-4 and TRBJ1-2; tentatively, D is TRBD1 (5 bases). This CDR3 region has 15 residues. Germline V gives CDR1 SGHNT, CDR2 YYREEE (reference sequence). The V end was cut by 4 bases, the J end by 0 bases, with 13 bases between. CDR3 residues: CASSVTVGTNYGYTF. In DNA form, the CDR3 reads TGTGCCAGCAGCGTGACAGTAGGAACTAACTATGGCTACACCTTC.

The chain uses TRBV7-3 and TRBJ2-7; 11 bases fit TRBD1. CDR1 SGHTA and CDR2 FQGTGA come from the germline V gene. Germline trimming cut 1 base from V and 4 bases from J; bases unmatched to any gene: 3. This CDR3 is 15 amino acids long. The CDR3 nucleotides are TGTGCCAGCAGCTTAATGGGACAGGGGGTTTACGAGCAGTACTTC. Its translation is CASSLMGQGVYEQYF.

The chain is built from TRBV4-3 and TRBJ2-7, with TRBD1 as a possible D gene (5 bases). V lost 0 bases and J 0 bases, leaving 12 bases between the germline ends. The germline V gene has CDR1 LGHNA and CDR2 YSLEER. The CDR3 loop spans 16 amino acids. CDR3 bases: TGCGCCAGCAGCCAAGATGCAGGGTTGAGCTCCTACGAGCAGTACTTC. It encodes CASSQDAGLSSYEQYF.

The rearrangement links TRBV9 to TRBJ1-2, with D possibly TRBD1 on 6 matching bases. V was cut by 6 bases and J by 8 bases, with 17 bases left in between. The CDR3 is made up of 13 amino acids. In germline, CDR1 is SGDLS, CDR2 YYNGEE. CDR3 region: CASTFDRIGGYTF. The DNA of the CDR3 is TGTGCCAGCACCTTCGACAGGATCGGCGGCTACACCTTC.

The V gene is TRBV7-8, the J gene TRBJ2-7; TRBD1 matches 7 bases. With 5 bases clipped from V and 2 bases from J, the junction kept 12 bases outside the gene matches. Germline V lookup: CDR1 SGHVS, CDR2 FQNEAQ. The CDR3 covers 16 residues. CDR3 DNA sequence: TGTGCCAGCAGCCCACAGACAGGGTGGGTTACCTACGAGCAGTACTTC. Its protein product is CASSPQTGWVTYEQYF.

The chain recombines TRBV2 with TRBJ2-1; no reliable D call. The V gene lost 3 bases and the J gene lost 5 bases, with 5 bases spanning the gap. Looked up from germline, CDR1 is SNHLY and CDR2 is FYNNEI. This CDR3 has 12 amino acids. The CDR3: CASSEGHNEQFF. As DNA, the CDR3 is TGTGCCAGCAGTGAGGGTCACAATGAGCAGTTCTTC.

The V and J genes are TRBV5-4 and TRBJ2-3; no clear D. Germline loops: CDR1 SGHNT, CDR2 YYREEE (reference sequence). The germline V and J ends were trimmed by 0 bases and 10 bases, with 12 bases remaining between them. The CDR3 sequence is 13 residues long. This chain's CDR3 is CASSLGSSASQYF. As DNA, the CDR3 is TGTGCCAGCAGCTTGGGATCCTCCGCGTCGCAGTATTTT.

The chain uses TRBV30 and TRBJ2-5; D gene uncertain. The CDR3 is 17 residues long. Trimming pared 2 bases from V and 1 base from J, leaving 20 bases between. Germline assignment: CDR1 GTSNPN and CDR2 SVGIG (reference sequence). CDR3 amino acids: CAWSLGLRSHFQETQYF. The CDR3 DNA reads as TGTGCCTGGAGTCTAGGATTGAGGTCGCATTTCCAAGAGACCCAGTACTTC.

V is TRBV7-9 and J is TRBJ2-7; possible D gene TRBD2, 5 bases. CDR3 length equals 14 residues. Germline CDR1 reads SEHNR; CDR2 reads FQNEAQ (reference sequence). V was pared by 5 bases and J by 3 bases, with 14 bases between. The CDR3: CASSPGGPRYEQYF. In DNA, the CDR3 is TGTGCCAGCAGCCCTGGAGGCCCTCGCTACGAGCAGTACTTC.

This clone was seen a single time. The chain joins TRBV29-1 to TRBJ1-1; tentative D call: TRBD1 (5 bases). Per the germline V gene, CDR1 is SQVTM and CDR2 is ANQGSEA. This CDR3 is 13 amino acids long. V shed 7 bases and J shed 0 bases, with 12 bases lying between them. The CDR3 DNA is TGCAGCGCCCAGACAGCCATGAACACTGAAGCTTTCTTT. It codes for CSAQTAMNTEAFF. Combining the CDR3 with reference TRBV29-1 and TRBJ1-1 gives the whole variable domain SAVISQKPSRDICQRGTSLTIQCQVDSQVTMMFWYRQQPGQSLTLIATANQGSEATYESGFVIDKFPISRPNLTFSTLTVSNMSPEDSSIYLCSAQTAMNTEAFFGQGTRLTVV.

V and J are TRBV6-5 and TRBJ1-5; no clear D. Germline V gene data show CDR1 as MNHEY and CDR2 as SVGAGI. The CDR3 runs 13 residues. Trimming took 5 bases from V and 5 from J, leaving 10 bases between them. DNA of the CDR3: TGTGCCAGCAGTCGTAAGTCCTATCAGCCCCAGCATTTT. Protein sequence: CASSRKSYQPQHF.

This chain joins TRBV11-2 and TRBJ1-1; D gene uncertain. V was clipped by 5 bases and J by 0 bases, with 13 bases between them. Germline V gene sequence: CDR1 SGHAT, CDR2 FQNNGV. The CDR3 consists of 15 residues. The CDR3 nucleotides read TGTGCCAGCAGCACAACGGGCGATCTGAACACTGAAGCTTTCTTT. Residues: CASSTTGDLNTEAFF.